A selection of T cell receptor beta chains follows, all from one sample in a study of T-cell memory formation after mild COVID-19. TCRdb ran MiXCR on the 5' RACE reads and lists one entry per CDR3 protein. Among about 170,000 distinct CDR3 sequences listed, 10% to 15% were seen once. What was sequenced was PBMCs or a T cell subset sorted from them (not recorded which). The receptors originated from a man between 18 and 29 years old who had mild COVID-19 (a few samples of this study predate the infection). Cell type and time point are not known. Both conserved end residues are part of each CDR3. Each record gives: clone size, V gene, CDR3 protein. Size is stated for part of the rows, as once, few or many counts, or as a class when the clone is expanded.

abundance: .
v_gene: TRBV7-9
CDR3aa: CASSPASSDQADTQYF

abundance: few
v_gene: TRBV5-1
CDR3aa: CASTTDYGNTIYF

abundance: few
v_gene: TRBV4-3
CDR3aa: CASSQETGRNTEAFF

abundance: .
v_gene: TRBV20-1
CDR3aa: CSARTAPADTQYF

abundance: few
v_gene: TRBV5-1
CDR3aa: CASSLVLGAGTGELFF

abundance: .
v_gene: TRBV27
CDR3aa: CASSLFSLAGMDGELFF

abundance: few
v_gene: TRBV28
CDR3aa: CASSLRIRGTFF

abundance: .
v_gene: TRBV5-1
CDR3aa: CASSPTGRDQPQHF

abundance: .
v_gene: TRBV5-1
CDR3aa: CASSYLTSGVLLGQYF

abundance: .
v_gene: TRBV6-5
CDR3aa: CASSYAGRGETQYF

abundance: .
v_gene: TRBV15
CDR3aa: CATSREGDEQFF

abundance: few
v_gene: TRBV6-5
CDR3aa: CASSGTGGEQYF

abundance: .
v_gene: TRBV19
CDR3aa: CASSTQVPETQYF

abundance: few
v_gene: TRBV5-1
CDR3aa: CASSLGKDTQYF

abundance: few
v_gene: TRBV30
CDR3aa: CAWNGVWRQETQYF

abundance: .
v_gene: TRBV12-3/TRBV12-4
CDR3aa: CASRGSGRETQYF

abundance: .
v_gene: TRBV4-2
CDR3aa: CASSQDRLGSYEQYF

abundance: .
v_gene: TRBV4-1
CDR3aa: CASSHPAQGSEAFF

abundance: few
v_gene: TRBV23-1
CDR3aa: CASRLTGTEETQYF

abundance: .
v_gene: TRBV6-2/TRBV6-3
CDR3aa: CASSPAGGPSDTQYF

abundance: many
v_gene: TRBV24-1
CDR3aa: CATSDPRDRVGGYNSPLHF

abundance: .
v_gene: TRBV12-3/TRBV12-4
CDR3aa: CASSLSLLASYNEQFF

abundance: few
v_gene: TRBV9
CDR3aa: CASSAIRRENEQFF

abundance: .
v_gene: TRBV12-3/TRBV12-4
CDR3aa: CASVMGAGNTIYF

abundance: .
v_gene: TRBV27
CDR3aa: CASSLRGHGQPQHF

abundance: many
v_gene: TRBV5-1
CDR3aa: CASSSGTEGTEAFF

abundance: few
v_gene: TRBV25-1
CDR3aa: CASSASGRTLGDTQYF

abundance: .
v_gene: TRBV5-1
CDR3aa: CASSLEAGFHTEAFF

abundance: many
v_gene: TRBV5-1
CDR3aa: CASSLAAGMNTGELFF

abundance: few
v_gene: TRBV5-6
CDR3aa: CASSLRGVYSPLHF

abundance: .
v_gene: TRBV4-1
CDR3aa: CASSQLLPGNYEQYF

abundance: few
v_gene: TRBV10-3
CDR3aa: CAISAGDRGWQTQYF

abundance: few
v_gene: TRBV19
CDR3aa: CASRNRGLNTEAFF

abundance: many
v_gene: TRBV12-3/TRBV12-4
CDR3aa: CASSFYNEQFF

abundance: .
v_gene: TRBV20-1
CDR3aa: CSANRNLNTEAFF

abundance: few
v_gene: TRBV5-1
CDR3aa: CASSLEASPLHF

abundance: .
v_gene: TRBV12-3/TRBV12-4
CDR3aa: CASSLRDRSHYGYTF

abundance: .
v_gene: TRBV7-3
CDR3aa: CASSRSENQPQHF

abundance: few
v_gene: TRBV6-5
CDR3aa: CASMRDRGRTDTQYF

abundance: many
v_gene: TRBV12-3/TRBV12-4
CDR3aa: CASRTTGADEQYF

abundance: .
v_gene: TRBV9
CDR3aa: CASSPAGQNNQPQHF